This T cell receptor (beta chain) was captured by sequencing in a study of T cells in Graves' hyperthyroidism and ophthalmopathy. Trimming removed 6 bases from V and 0 bases from J, with 15 bases in between. The CDR3 is made up of 14 amino acids. Germline loops: CDR1 SQVTM, CDR2 ANQGSEA. The table lists this clonotype with a few counts. Its target is unknown. Amplified TCR beta CDR3 regions derived from RNA transcripts. An initial round of RT-PCR targeting the TCR CDR3 relied on the HTBI primer set. Via MiXCR, TCRdb re-called the multiplex PCR reads, giving one row per CDR3 protein. The data contain approximately 700,000 distinct CDR3 sequences, 16% of them seen just once; the ten biggest clones take up around 8.1%. General study results and limits: Before onset, ophthalmopathy was predicted by the model a median 6.5 months earlier. Most thyroid clonotypes expanded above 0.001 were also detected in blood.

Investigators excluded patients with uncontrolled infection, other autoimmune disease, pregnancy or lactation. The sequenced sample was blood. The chain couples TRBV29-1 to TRBJ2-7, with D possibly TRBD2 on 5 matching bases. The TCR sequence derives from a man between 18 and 35 years old with Graves' hyperthyroidism. DNA for the CDR3: TGCAGCGTAGGCGAGCGGAGCGCCTCCTACGAGCAGTACTTC. Protein: CSVGERSASYEQYF.